This is a list of T cell receptor beta chains from one sample in a study of chemoradiotherapy in HPV16-positive cancers. Clones were read by immunoSEQ multiplex PCR, and TCRdb kept only the in-frame ones, dropping some. The sample shows under 35,000 clones, approximately 93% of them seen only once. Material: blood, obtained from a patient who underwent chemoradiotherapy. Source of these receptors: a human donor with HPV-associated anogenital cancer. The CDR3 runs from the conserved cysteine through the conserved F or W. D genes are given only for firm matches. Size tells how often a clone was seen (once, few, many) or the class of an expanded clone, and some rows leave it out.

abundance,len,j_gene,v_gene,d_gene,CDR3aa,CDR3nt
once,15,TRBJ2-7,TRBV5-4,TRBD2,CASSAIAGGPYEQYF,TGTGCCAGCAGCGCCATAGCGGGAGGGCCTTACGAGCAGTACTTC
-,13,TRBJ1-2,TRBV6-6,-,CASSYGTNYGYTF,TGTGCCAGCAGTTACGGGACAAACTATGGCTACACCTTC
-,13,TRBJ2-7,TRBV19,TRBD1,CASSYGQGYEQYF,TGTGCCAGTAGCTACGGACAGGGCTACGAGCAGTACTTC
-,15,TRBJ2-5,TRBV11-1,TRBD1,CASSSGQKKGETQYF,TGTGCCAGCAGCTCGGGACAGAAAAAGGGGGAGACCCAGTACTTC
-,13,TRBJ1-1,TRBV14,-,CASSRQENTEAFF,TGTGCCAGCAGCCGACAGGAAAACACTGAAGCTTTCTTT
-,15,TRBJ2-7,TRBV5-1,-,CASSLFGQGGYEQYF,TGCGCCAGCAGCTTGTTTGGGCAGGGGGGCTACGAGCAGTACTTC
-,13,TRBJ1-1,TRBV12-5,-,CASALAWNTEAFF,TGTGCTAGTGCCTTGGCCTGGAACACTGAAGCTTTCTTT
-,15,TRBJ2-7,TRBV6-6,-,CASRPRRTGSYEQYF,TGTGCCAGCCGCCCTCGCCGTACAGGAAGCTACGAGCAGTACTTC
-,17,TRBJ1-1,TRBV5-1,-,CASSSGHLSGPNTEAFF,TGCGCCAGCAGTTCGGGACACCTGAGCGGCCCGAACACTGAAGCTTTCTTT
few,15,TRBJ2-7,TRBV15,TRBD2,CATSKGTSGNAEQYF,TGTGCCACCAGCAAGGGGACTAGCGGGAACGCCGAGCAGTACTTC
-,13,TRBJ2-7,TRBV11-2,TRBD1,CASSTDRAYEQYF,TGTGCCAGCAGCACGGACAGGGCGTACGAGCAGTACTTC
-,13,TRBJ2-1,TRBV7-6,-,CASSRTGYNEQFF,TGTGCCAGCAGCAGAACTGGCTACAATGAGCAGTTCTTC
-,14,TRBJ2-7,TRBV5-8,TRBD2,CASSTIAGTYEQYF,TGTGCCAGCAGCACAATAGCGGGTACCTACGAGCAGTACTTC
-,14,TRBJ2-1,TRBV19,-,CASGGRGAYNEQFF,TGTGCCAGTGGTGGGCGGGGAGCTTACAATGAGCAGTTCTTC
-,13,TRBJ2-3,TRBV29-1,TRBD2,CSVELAGTDTQYF,TGCAGCGTGGAACTAGCGGGCACAGATACGCAGTATTTT
once,16,TRBJ1-4,TRBV5-1,-,CASSLSTQGRVEKLFF,TGCGCCAGCAGCTTGTCAACCCAGGGTCGCGTTGAAAAACTGTTTTTT
-,16,TRBJ2-6,TRBV18,TRBD1,CASSPIDRVGANVLTF,TGTGCCAGCTCACCAATCGACAGGGTTGGGGCCAACGTCCTGACTTTC
-,16,TRBJ2-7,TRBV11-2,-,CASSLEWGQGTYEQYF,TGTGCCAGCAGCTTAGAATGGGGGCAGGGCACCTACGAGCAGTACTTC
-,13,TRBJ1-5,TRBV6-6,-,CASSYMENQPQHF,TGTGCCAGCAGTTACATGGAGAATCAGCCCCAGCATTTT
-,14,TRBJ1-6,TRBV7-9,-,CASTARGDNSPLHF,TGTGCCAGCACCGCTAGGGGAGATAATTCACCCCTCCACTTT
-,15,TRBJ1-5,TRBV19,-,CASSIESSSNQPQHF,TGTGCCAGTAGTATAGAGTCAAGTAGCAATCAGCCCCAGCATTTT
-,14,TRBJ2-3,TRBV2,-,CASTLGRLVHTQYF,TGTGCCAGCACCCTTGGTAGGCTGGTACATACGCAGTATTTT
-,16,TRBJ2-1,TRBV9,TRBD2,CASSGLAGVTYNEQFF,TGTGCCAGCAGCGGACTAGCGGGAGTGACCTACAATGAGCAGTTCTTC
-,14,TRBJ1-2,TRBV6-5,-,CASSYSIGHFGYTF,TGTGCCAGCAGTTACTCTATTGGACATTTCGGCTACACCTTC
-,11,TRBJ2-5,TRBV20-1,-,CSVPRAETQYF,TGCAGTGTCCCCAGGGCGGAGACCCAGTACTTC
once,10,TRBJ2-1,TRBV20-1,-,CSARDNEQFF,TGCAGTGCTAGAGACAATGAGCAGTTCTTC
-,16,TRBJ2-1,TRBV4-1,TRBD2,CASSQEGLAGDNEQFF,TGCGCCAGCAGCCAAGAGGGGCTAGCGGGAGACAATGAGCAGTTCTTC
-,14,TRBJ1-2,TRBV6-5,-,CASSYRDILDGYTF,TGTGCCAGCAGTTACAGAGACATTTTAGATGGCTACACCTTC
-,15,TRBJ2-1,TRBV18,-,CASSPGPYGHNEQFF,TGTGCCAGCTCACCGGGACCCTATGGGCACAATGAGCAGTTCTTC
-,15,TRBJ2-2,TRBV28,TRBD2,CASSPGLGRTGELFF,TGTGCCAGCAGCCCTGGACTAGGACGAACCGGGGAGCTGTTTTTT
once,15,TRBJ2-7,TRBV5-1,-,CASGASGARTYEQYF,TGCGCCAGCGGTGCAAGCGGTGCGAGAACCTACGAGCAGTACTTC
-,15,TRBJ1-2,TRBV7-2,TRBD1,CASSLGQPITYGYTF,TGTGCCAGCAGCTTGGGACAGCCGATCACTTATGGCTACACCTTC
once,11,TRBJ1-1,TRBV6-5,TRBD1,CATNDRGSAFF,TGTGCCACCAACGACAGGGGTAGTGCTTTCTTT
-,19,TRBJ2-5,TRBV11-2,-,CASTSLFSQGGRGQETQYF,TGTGCCAGCACCTCCCTTTTCTCCCAAGGGGGAAGGGGACAAGAGACCCAGTACTTC
-,14,TRBJ2-3,TRBV5-1,-,CASSLGSLVDTQYF,TGCGCCAGCAGCTTGGGTAGTCTGGTTGATACGCAGTATTTT
-,15,TRBJ2-5,TRBV7-8,TRBD1,CASSLAGTGTETQYF,TGTGCCAGCAGCTTAGCGGGGACAGGGACAGAGACCCAGTACTTC
-,14,TRBJ2-1,TRBV11-3,TRBD2,CASSPSGNYNEQFF,TGTGCCAGCAGCCCTAGCGGGAACTACAATGAGCAGTTCTTC
-,16,TRBJ2-2,TRBV5-1,-,CASSFQGFPNTGELFF,TGCGCCAGCAGCTTTCAGGGGTTTCCGAACACCGGGGAGCTGTTTTTT
-,17,TRBJ1-5,TRBV15,-,CATSRETDDWSNQPQHF,TGTGCCACCAGCAGAGAAACCGATGACTGGAGCAATCAGCCCCAGCATTTT
-,16,TRBJ2-3,TRBV19,TRBD1,CASSTGTDRSTDTQYF,TGTGCCAGTAGTACCGGGACAGACCGAAGCACAGATACGCAGTATTTT
-,13,TRBJ1-2,TRBV29-1,TRBD1,CSVFPGQGVRYTF,TGCAGCGTTTTTCCGGGACAGGGTGTGAGATACACCTTC
-,13,TRBJ1-3,TRBV11-3,-,CASSSGAGNTIYF,TGTGCCAGCAGCTCGGGAGCTGGAAACACCATATATTTT
-,13,TRBJ1-2,TRBV7-2,-,CASSSDRGSGYTF,TGTGCCAGCAGCTCGGACCGGGGATCTGGCTACACCTTC
-,13,TRBJ1-2,TRBV2,-,CASSDWGPNGYTF,TGTGCCAGCAGTGATTGGGGGCCAAATGGCTACACCTTC
-,12,TRBJ2-7,TRBV28,-,CASSPSSYEQYF,TGTGCCAGCAGCCCAAGCTCCTACGAGCAGTACTTC
-,14,TRBJ2-3,TRBV7-3,-,CASSFRASTDTQYF,TGTGCCAGCAGCTTTAGGGCGAGCACAGATACGCAGTATTTT
-,16,TRBJ2-3,TRBV4-1,TRBD1,CASSRGLDRGSDTQYF,TGCGCCAGCAGCCGTGGACTGGACAGGGGTTCAGATACGCAGTATTTT
once,19,TRBJ2-5,TRBV5-1,TRBD2,CASSQAGTSGVGLRETQYF,TGCGCCAGCAGCCAAGCCGGGACTAGCGGGGTTGGGCTCAGGGAGACCCAGTACTTC
-,13,TRBJ1-1,TRBV27,-,CASRGAGRTEAFF,TGTGCCAGCAGGGGCGCAGGGAGGACTGAAGCTTTCTTT
-,15,TRBJ1-4,TRBV7-2,TRBD1,CASSLATGTVKKLFF,TGTGCCAGCAGCTTAGCAACCGGGACAGTGAAAAAACTGTTTTTT
-,15,TRBJ1-5,TRBV6-5,TRBD1,CASSKGQAAWQPQHF,TGTGCCAGCAGTAAAGGACAGGCGGCGTGGCAGCCCCAGCATTTT
-,13,TRBJ2-7,TRBV27,-,CASSATGHYEQYF,TGTGCCAGCAGTGCAACAGGACACTACGAGCAGTACTTC
-,15,TRBJ1-1,TRBV4-3,-,CASSQGLEGNTEAFF,TGCGCCAGCAGCCAAGGATTGGAGGGAAACACTGAAGCTTTCTTT
-,14,TRBJ2-5,TRBV6-5,-,CASSYQGGLETQYF,TGTGCCAGCAGTTACCAGGGTGGGTTAGAGACCCAGTACTTC
-,12,TRBJ1-1,TRBV7-9,-,CASSLDSYEAFF,TGTGCCAGCAGCCTGGACAGCTATGAAGCTTTCTTT